The 25 T cell receptor beta chains below come from one sample, sequenced in a study of cytomegalovirus exposure and HLA in healthy donors. The PCR used 60 Vbeta and 13 Jbeta primers. TCRdb's table, derived via immunoSEQ multiplex PCR, lists solely in-frame clones and lacks some. This sample yields approximately 140,000 clones, of which approximately 85% are seen a single time; 1.5% to 2% belongs to the top ten. The sample was PBMCs. The receptors derive from a boy younger than 18 in good health and CMV-seronegative.

The CDR3 nucleotides are TGTGCCATCAGTGAGTCTGAAGGAGCAATCTATGGCTACACCTTC. This gives the protein CAISESEGAIYGYTF. The gene calls are TRBV10-3 and TRBJ1-2; D gene unclear. Trimming removed 0 bases from V and 4 bases from J, with 12 bases in between. This CDR3 has 15 residues. Per the germline V gene, CDR1 is ENHRY and CDR2 is SYGVKD.

The chain employs TRBV7-2 and TRBJ2-7; the D is unclear. V dropped 1 base and J dropped 6 bases, with 10 bases sitting between them. Germline V CDR1 and CDR2: SGHTA, FQGNSA. This CDR3 region has 13 residues. CDR3 in DNA: TGTGCCAGCAGCTTAGGTACCCCGGGCGAGCAGTACTTC. Translation: CASSLGTPGEQYF. The full variable domain, in which reference TRBV7-2 and TRBJ2-7 provide the parts outside the CDR3, is GAGVSQSPSNKVTEKGKDVELRCDPISGHTALYWYRQSLGQGLEFLIYFQGNSAPDKSGLPSDRFSAERTGGSVSTLTIQRTQQEDSAVYLCASSLGTPGEQYFGPGTRLTVT.

This chain joins TRBV4-3 and TRBJ1-5, with a weak D call TRBD1 (5 bases). Germline V lookup: CDR1 LGHNA, CDR2 YSLEER. This CDR3 has 16 residues. V lost 0 bases and J lost 0, with 9 bases in between. The CDR3 nucleotides read TGCGCCAGCAGCCAAGACAGGGATTATAGCAATCAGCCCCAGCATTTT. This encodes CASSQDRDYSNQPQHF.

This clone was seen just once. V is TRBV5-6 and J is TRBJ2-1; 8 bases are shared with TRBD2. The CDR3 runs 17 residues. After removal of 3 bases from V and 3 bases from J, the junction contained 11 bases not matched to a gene. Germline lookup yields CDR1 SGHDT and CDR2 YYEEEE. The CDR3 DNA follows: TGTGCCAGCAGCTCCGCTAGCGGGCAACCCCTCTACAATGAGCAGTTCTTC. It is translated as CASSSASGQPLYNEQFF.

CDR3 coding DNA: TGTGCCAGCAGCGTGGGACTAGCGGCCTACGAGCAGTACTTC. Encoded protein: CASSVGLAAYEQYF. This chain links TRBV9 with TRBJ2-7; 11 bases fit TRBD2. Losses at the gene ends were 2 bases for V and 2 bases for J; bases not matched to a gene: 0. CDR3 length: 14 residues. CDR1 SGDLS and CDR2 YYNGEE come from the germline V gene.

V is TRBV13 and J is TRBJ2-7, with 8 bases lining up with TRBD2. Germline V CDR1 and CDR2: PRHDT, FYEKMQ (reference sequence). V lost 1 base, J lost 4 bases, and 3 bases stayed unmatched. The CDR3 has 14 residues. The CDR3 bases are TGTGCCAGCAGCTTAGCGGGAGGGCGGTACGAGCAGTACTTC. Translated: CASSLAGGRYEQYF.

On this clone itself: Compared with germline, one end of the junction differs, possibly owing to a read error. This rearrangement joins TRBV7-9 to TRBJ1-2, with TRBD1 as a possible D gene (5 bases). The CDR3 contains 14 residues. CDR1 is SEHNR, CDR2 FQNEAQ, per germline (reference sequence). The CDR3 sequence is CASTRGSEIYGYPF. The CDR3 DNA sequence: TGTGCCAGCACCCGGGGGAGCGAGATCTATGGCTACCCCTTC. Supplemented by reference TRBV7-9 and TRBJ1-2, the full variable domain reads DTGVSQNPRHKITKRGQNVTFRCDPISEHNRLYWYRQTLGQGPEFLTYFQNEAQLEKSRLLSDRFSAERPKGSFSTLEIQRTEQGDSAMYLCASTRGSEIYGYPFGSGTRLTVV.

CDR3 nucleotide sequence: TGCAGCGTTGGGGGGCGTGGGGAGCTGTTTTTT. Protein product: CSVGGRGELFF. The chain recombines TRBV29-1 with TRBJ2-2, with D possibly matching TRBD1 (6 bases). From germline, CDR1 is SQVTM and CDR2 ANQGSEA. V lost 4 bases and J 8 bases, leaving 8 bases between the germline ends. This CDR3 has 11 residues.

The chain couples TRBV11-2 to TRBJ2-5, with TRBD1 matching 9 bases. Germline CDR1 reads SGHAT; CDR2 reads FQNNGV. V lost 5 bases and J lost 2; bases outside the gene matches: 3. The CDR3 runs 14 residues. The CDR3 protein is CASSKGQGQETQYF. The CDR3 coding sequence is TGTGCCAGCAGCAAAGGACAGGGGCAAGAGACCCAGTACTTC.

J is TRBJ2-7 and V is TRBV6-5, with 11 bases that match TRBD2. Germline lookup yields CDR1 MNHEY and CDR2 SVGAGI. The V and J ends lost 6 bases and 3 bases, in that order; junction bases with no gene match: 7. CDR3 size: 15 residues. CDR3 sequence reads: CASSVGLAGGYEQYF. The CDR3 nucleotides read TGTGCCAGCAGCGTCGGGCTAGCGGGGGGCTACGAGCAGTACTTC.

J is TRBJ2-5 and V is TRBV7-3, with 11 nucleotides matching TRBD1. J gave up 5 bases and V 5 bases, and 4 bases lay outside the gene matches. Germline CDR1 reads SGHTA; CDR2 reads FQGTGA. The CDR3 extends over 14 amino acids. The CDR3 loop reads CASSRTGGGETQYF. The CDR3 coding sequence is TGTGCCAGCAGCAGGACAGGGGGCGGCGAGACCCAGTACTTC.

The J gene is TRBJ1-6, the V gene TRBV5-6; TRBD1 matches 8 bases. Germline V lookup: CDR1 SGHDT, CDR2 YYEEEE. There are 15 residues in the CDR3. V shed 0 bases, J shed 8 bases, and the junction held 4 bases outside the gene matches. Here the CDR3 reads CASSLDRGSYSPLHF. The DNA for the CDR3 is TGTGCCAGCAGCTTGGACAGGGGGAGTTATTCACCCCTCCACTTT.

J is TRBJ2-4 and V is TRBV10-3; a possible D gene is TRBD2 (6 bases). This CDR3 has 17 residues. CDR1 is ENHRY and CDR2 is SYGVKD in the germline V gene. Trimming removed 0 bases from V and 2 bases from J, with 14 bases in between. CDR3 DNA: TGTGCCATCAGTGAGTCGACCCTCCGGGGGACCAAAAACATTCAGTACTTC. Translation gives CAISESTLRGTKNIQYF.

This clone was recorded a few times. The rearrangement uses TRBV7-2 and TRBJ2-5, with D maybe TRBD1 (6 bases). CDR1 SGHTA and CDR2 FQGNSA come from the germline V gene. The CDR3 has 13 residues. V lost 6 bases and J 1 base, leaving 9 bases between the germline ends. CDR3 DNA: TGTGCCAGCAGTTACAGGGTCCAAGAGACCCAGTACTTC. This gives the protein CASSYRVQETQYF.

The J gene is TRBJ2-7, the V gene TRBV2; 12 bases map to TRBD2. Germline assignment: CDR1 SNHLY and CDR2 FYNNEI. Trimming took 8 bases from V and 2 from J; bases not matched to a gene: 1. This CDR3 region has 13 residues. The CDR3 sequence: CASRLAGAYEQYF. The CDR3 DNA sequence: TGTGCCAGCCGACTAGCGGGAGCCTACGAGCAGTACTTC.

The chain has TRBV2 and TRBJ2-4, with D perhaps matching TRBD2 (6 bases). This CDR3 has 16 residues. V lost 4 bases and J lost 0, with 13 bases in between. CDR1 is SNHLY and CDR2 is FYNNEI in the germline V gene. The DNA for the CDR3 is TGTGCCAGCAGTGTTGACGGGGGAATAGCCAAAAACATTCAGTACTTC. It encodes CASSVDGGIAKNIQYF.

The chain has TRBV5-1 and TRBJ2-2; 7 bases align to TRBD1. Germline V gives CDR1 SGHRS, CDR2 YFSETQ. V lost 4 bases, J lost 2 bases, and 5 bases stayed unmatched. The CDR3 is 15 residues long. The CDR3 coding sequence is TGCGCCAGCAGCCCGGGACAGCCTAACACCGGGGAGCTGTTTTTT. Protein product: CASSPGQPNTGELFF.

This chain uses TRBV28 with TRBJ1-1; possible D gene TRBD1, 5 bases. The V gene lost 6 bases and the J gene lost 4 bases, with 18 bases spanning the gap. Germline lookup yields CDR1 MDHEN and CDR2 SYDVKM. The length of the CDR3 is 15 residues. CDR3 bases: TGTGCCAGCAGGCCCGGTCCGGGGGAGGGCACTGAAGCTTTCTTT. It specifies CASRPGPGEGTEAFF.

The J gene is TRBJ1-3, the V gene TRBV5-6; D may be TRBD1 (5 bases). Trimming removed 3 bases from V and 1 base from J, with 17 bases in between. The length of the CDR3 is 17 residues. Germline-derived CDR1 and CDR2 are SGHDT and YYEEEE. The CDR3 loop reads CASSSNEGRLSGNTIYF. The CDR3 nucleotides are TGTGCCAGCAGCTCTAACGAGGGGAGGCTATCTGGAAACACCATATATTTT.

This chain joins TRBV4-3 and TRBJ2-1, with 8 bases that match TRBD2. J lost 5 bases, V lost 2 bases, and 5 bases had no gene match. The CDR3 loop spans 15 amino acids. Germline V gene lookup returns CDR1 LGHNA and CDR2 YSLEER. CDR3 nucleotide sequence: TGCGCCAGCAGCCAAAACAGCGGGAGCCACAATGAGCAGTTCTTC. Its protein is CASSQNSGSHNEQFF.

This chain uses TRBV13 with TRBJ2-7, with 8 positions matching TRBD2. Germline-derived CDR1 and CDR2 are PRHDT and FYEKMQ (reference sequence). V dropped 8 bases and J dropped 0; count of bases not matched to a gene: 6. CDR3 length equals 14 residues. The CDR3 region is CASGGTSGSYEQYF. The CDR3 bases are TGTGCCAGCGGTGGTACTAGCGGCTCCTACGAGCAGTACTTC.

This chain links TRBV6-5 with TRBJ2-3, with TRBD1 identical over 11 bases. The germline gives CDR1 MNHEY, CDR2 SVGAGI. The CDR3 is 14 residues long. V shed 2 bases and J 5 bases; nucleotides not matched to a gene: 0. The CDR3 bases are TGTGCCAGCAGTTACGGGACAGGGGGAGATACGCAGTATTTT. Protein sequence: CASSYGTGGDTQYF.

This chain uses TRBV7-3 with TRBJ2-3; D is perhaps TRBD2 (6 bases). CDR3 size: 13 residues. The germline V gene encodes CDR1 SGHTA and CDR2 FQGTGA. V lost 5 bases and J 3 bases, leaving 9 bases between the germline ends. The CDR3 loop is CASSPAGTDTQYF. The CDR3, as DNA: TGTGCCAGCAGCCCCGCGGGGACAGATACGCAGTATTTT.

The rearrangement uses TRBV6-1 and TRBJ1-2; TRBD1 might be the D (6 bases). Germline V CDR1 and CDR2: MNHNS, SASEGT. V was shortened by 4 bases and J by 6 bases, with 12 bases between the two germline ends. The CDR3 is 13 residues long. This CDR3 is CASSGNRENGYTF. The CDR3 nucleotides read TGTGCCAGCAGTGGGAACAGGGAGAATGGCTACACCTTC.

V is TRBV28 and J is TRBJ1-6, with D possibly matching TRBD1 (6 bases). CDR3 length: 13 residues. Germline-derived CDR1 and CDR2 are MDHEN and SYDVKM. Trimming took off 9 bases at V and 7 bases at J, with 13 bases between the two ends. CDR3 coding DNA: TGTGCCAGTGCTGGACAGACGAATTCACCCCTCCACTTT. This gives the protein CASAGQTNSPLHF.